Below are 6 T cell receptor beta chains sequenced from a single sample in a study of glioma-infiltrating T cells after dendritic cell vaccination. TCRdb's table, derived via immunoSEQ multiplex PCR, lists solely in-frame clones and lacks some. Of some 100,000 clones listed, over 75% were seen once; the top ten hold 2.5% to 3%. The input for sequencing was blood, taken before dendritic cell vaccination. The origin of the receptors is a human donor with glioblastoma.

The rearrangement uses TRBV27 and TRBJ2-5; weak D call: TRBD1 (5 bases). There are 12 residues in the CDR3. Trimming removed 7 bases at V and 8 bases at J, with 14 bases between. CDR1 is MNHEY and CDR2 is SMNVEV in the germline V gene (reference sequence). The CDR3 region has the DNA TGTGCCAGCACTACATTGCAGGGAACCCAGTACTTC. This encodes CASTTLQGTQYF.

This clone was counted once. The V call is TRBV30, the J call TRBJ1-1; D is uncertain. The CDR3 consists of 12 residues. CDR1 GTSNPN and CDR2 SVGIG come from the germline V gene (reference sequence). V was trimmed by 0 bases and J by 7 bases, leaving 9 bases between them. CDR3 protein: CAWSVPVGEAFF. The DNA of the CDR3 is TGTGCCTGGAGTGTCCCGGTCGGTGAAGCTTTCTTT.

The rearrangement joins TRBV9 to TRBJ1-2, with 10 positions matching TRBD1. CDR3 size: 16 residues. Germline V lookup: CDR1 SGDLS, CDR2 YYNGEE. V shed 1 base and J 7 bases; nucleotides not matched to a gene: 10. CDR3 loop: CASSVHGQGGARGYTF. CDR3 nucleotides: TGTGCCAGCAGCGTACACGGACAGGGGGGTGCTCGTGGCTACACCTTC. The whole variable domain, remainder taken from reference TRBV9 and TRBJ1-2, is DSGVTQTPKHLITATGQRVTLRCSPRSGDLSVYWYQQSLDQGLQFLIQYYNGEERAKGNILERFSAQQFPDLHSELNLSSLELGDSALYFCASSVHGQGGARGYTFGSGTRLTVV.

The rearrangement joins TRBV20-1 to TRBJ2-3; the D gene is possibly TRBD2 (6 bases). This CDR3 region has 11 residues. From germline, CDR1 is DFQATT and CDR2 SNEGSKA (reference sequence). Trimming removed 8 bases from V and 2 bases from J, with 8 bases in between. The CDR3 DNA reads TGCAGTCGGGGGTACACAGATACGCAGTATTTT. Encoded protein: CSRGYTDTQYF.

The chain carries TRBV5-1 and TRBJ2-5; TRBD1 might be the D (5 bases). Germline CDR1 SGHRS, CDR2 YFSETQ. The CDR3 has 13 residues. V lost 0 bases and J 3 bases, leaving 6 bases between the germline ends. CDR3 DNA sequence: TGCGCCAGCAGCTTGGCAGGGAAAGAGACCCAGTACTTC. Amino acid sequence: CASSLAGKETQYF.

V usage is TRBV7-2 and J usage is TRBJ2-7, with 7 bases lining up with TRBD1. The CDR3 loop spans 15 amino acids. The germline CDR1 and CDR2 sequences are SGHTA and FQGNSA. The V segment lost 2 bases and the J segment 2 bases; nucleotides outside the gene matches: 6. The CDR3 sequence: CASSLPPGQAYEQYF. The CDR3 DNA reads TGTGCCAGCAGCTTACCTCCAGGACAGGCCTACGAGCAGTACTTC.